Sequencing of this TCR beta chain was carried out in a study of blood T cell repertoires in COVID-19. Study-level background: Samples came from the United States, Italy and Spain, spanning acute and convalescent COVID-19. T cells, B-cell-depleted T cells, or PBMCs supplied cDNA or gDNA.

In the original analysis: Reference gene primer amplification yielded estimated nucleated cell counts. Produced via immunoSEQ multiplex PCR; TCRdb's table is partial and in-frame only. V and J calls plus clone size are reproduced from that table; the DNA served to infer D and trimming. The sample includes roughly 100,000 clones, about 80% of them seen just once. CDR1 is SGHRS and CDR2 is YFSETQ in the germline V gene. J gave up 2 bases and V 4 bases, and 8 bases lay outside the gene matches. The length of the CDR3 is 16 residues. This sequence joins TRBV5-1 and TRBJ2-1; 8 bases agree with TRBD2. Sequenced: peripheral blood. The source of this sequence is an elderly woman with active or convalescent COVID-19. The CDR3 sequence: CASSRSRGGTYNEQFF. The CDR3 DNA follows: TGCGCCAGCAGCCGATCCCGCGGGGGGACCTACAATGAGCAGTTCTTC.